The 27 T cell receptor beta chains below were found in one sample sequenced in a study of blood T cell repertoires in COVID-19. The table came from immunoSEQ multiplex PCR; TCRdb's copy has only in-frame clones and leaves some out. The sample lists about 240,000 clones, about four fifths occurring once. What was sequenced was peripheral blood. The receptors come from a woman of 80 years or more with acute or convalescent COVID-19.

The chain has TRBV18 and TRBJ1-1; no clear D. V lost 5 bases to trimming and J lost 1 base, with 8 bases between them. This CDR3 has 13 amino acids. Per germline, CDR1 KGHSH and CDR2 LQKENI. Here the CDR3 reads CASSATRNTEAFF. CDR3 DNA: TGTGCCAGCTCAGCCACAAGGAACACTGAAGCTTTCTTT.

The chain uses TRBV5-1 and TRBJ2-3; D is perhaps TRBD2 (5 bases). Germline V gene sequence: CDR1 SGHRS, CDR2 YFSETQ. The CDR3 has 13 amino acids. V dropped 4 bases and J dropped 4 bases, with 10 bases sitting between them. CDR3 sequence (DNA): TGCGCCAGCAGCCTAGCCCGAGCAGATACGCAGTATTTT. Its translation is CASSLARADTQYF.

The chain links TRBV6-6 to TRBJ1-5; 7 bases agree with TRBD1. V shed 6 bases and J 7 bases; nucleotides not matched to a gene: 12. Germline CDR1 MNHNY, CDR2 SVGAGI (reference sequence). The CDR3 has 15 residues. The CDR3 DNA follows: TGTGCCAGCAGCAGACGACAGGGTCGTTTGCAGCCCCAGCATTTT. Encoded protein: CASSRRQGRLQPQHF.

J is TRBJ2-2 and V is TRBV5-1; no firm D call. The CDR3 totals 15 residues. The V and J ends lost 0 bases and 2 bases respectively, with 8 bases between them. Germline V lookup: CDR1 SGHRS, CDR2 YFSETQ. The DNA for the CDR3 is TGCGCCAGCAGCTTGGACCAGGTTAACACCGGGGAGCTGTTTTTT. Encoded protein: CASSLDQVNTGELFF.

The chain is built from TRBV5-6 and TRBJ2-3; the match to TRBD1 covers 10 bases. CDR1 and CDR2 (germline): SGHDT, YYEEEE. Trimming at V came to 4 bases and at J to 6 bases, leaving 8 bases not matched to a gene. The CDR3 length is 15 residues. DNA of the CDR3: TGTGCCAGCAGCGAAAGACAGGGGGCGATGGATACGCAGTATTTT. This encodes CASSERQGAMDTQYF. The whole variable domain, remainder taken from reference TRBV5-6 and TRBJ2-3, is DAGVTQSPTHLIKTRGQQVTLRCSPKSGHDTVSWYQQALGQGPQFIFQYYEEEERQRGNFPDRFSGHQFPNYSSELNVNALLLGDSALYLCASSERQGAMDTQYFGPGTRLTVL.

This sequence joins TRBV6-5 and TRBJ1-6, with D possibly matching TRBD1 (6 bases). The V end was cut by 2 bases, the J end by 7 bases, with 12 bases between. Germline CDR1 is MNHEY and CDR2 is SVGAGI. This CDR3 is 15 amino acids long. The CDR3 loop reads CASSYGPTGNSPLHF. CDR3 nucleotide sequence: TGTGCCAGCAGTTACGGACCCACAGGGAATTCACCCCTCCACTTT.

V is TRBV24-1 and J is TRBJ2-3, with 8 bases fitting TRBD2. The CDR3 sequence is 16 residues long. V trimming: 4 bases; J trimming: 4 bases; junction bases outside the gene matches: 9. Looked up from germline, CDR1 is KGHDR and CDR2 is SFDVKD. CDR3 DNA: TGTGCCACCAGTGAAAGTCGGGGGGGCCTCGCAGATACGCAGTATTTT. Protein sequence: CATSESRGGLADTQYF.

The chain uses TRBV19 and TRBJ2-7; the match to TRBD1 covers 9 bases. The J segment lost 3 bases and the V segment lost 0 bases, leaving 6 bases of the junction unmatched. Germline lookup yields CDR1 LNHDA and CDR2 SQIVND (reference sequence). This CDR3 region has 16 residues. The CDR3 DNA follows: TGTGCCAGTAGTATAGACCCGGGACAGGGTGACTACGAGCAGTACTTC. This gives the protein CASSIDPGQGDYEQYF.

This clone was detected a few times. The chain joins TRBV9 to TRBJ1-6; maybe TRBD1 (6 bases). Looked up from germline, CDR1 is SGDLS and CDR2 is YYNGEE. The CDR3 has 14 amino acids. Trimming took 0 bases from V and 6 from J, leaving 7 bases between them. The CDR3 here is CASSVAGVNSPLHF. In nucleotides, the CDR3 is TGTGCCAGCAGCGTAGCAGGGGTTAATTCACCCCTCCACTTT.

This chain uses TRBV6-1 with TRBJ1-3, with D possibly TRBD1 on 5 matching bases. The CDR3 has 15 amino acids. Trimming took 3 bases from V and 3 from J, leaving 12 bases between them. The V gene's germline CDR1 is MNHNS and CDR2 SASEGT. The CDR3 nucleotides read TGTGCCAGCAGTGAGGGGGGGGTCGGTGGAAACACCATATATTTT. The encoded protein is CASSEGGVGGNTIYF.

The chain links TRBV7-8 to TRBJ1-4; D might be TRBD1 (6 bases). V was cut by 5 bases and J by 3 bases, with 13 bases left in between. The germline CDR1 and CDR2 sequences are SGHVS and FQNEAQ. The length of the CDR3 is 15 residues. CDR3 loop: CASSAGTNPNEKLFF. In DNA, the CDR3 is TGTGCCAGCAGCGCCGGGACAAATCCTAATGAAAAACTGTTTTTT.

The V gene is TRBV30, the J gene TRBJ1-1, with 8 bases matching TRBD1. This CDR3 is 15 amino acids long. The trim removed 4 bases at V and 5 bases at J, leaving 12 bases unmatched. CDR1 and CDR2 (germline): GTSNPN, SVGIG (reference sequence). The CDR3 DNA is TGTGCCTGGAACCCTCCGGACAGGGATAGGACTGAAGCTTTCTTT. Translation: CAWNPPDRDRTEAFF.

The chain employs TRBV6-4 and TRBJ2-2, with TRBD2 as a possible D gene (6 bases). V lost 4 bases and J lost 3, with 9 bases in between. Germline values: CDR1 MRHNA, CDR2 SNTAGT. This CDR3 has 14 amino acids. As DNA, the CDR3 is TGTGCCAGCAGTGGGGACTGGGACACCGGGGAGCTGTTTTTT. This translates into CASSGDWDTGELFF.

Ten or more counts support this clone. The V and J genes are TRBV20-1 and TRBJ2-7; D call uncertain. Germline V gene data show CDR1 as DFQATT and CDR2 as SNEGSKA (reference sequence). This CDR3 region has 12 residues. The V end was cut by 3 bases, the J end by 1 base, with 7 bases between. The CDR3 nucleotides read TGCAGTGCTAGTGTCGTTTCCTACGAGCAGTACTTC. This codes for CSASVVSYEQYF.

This clone was found once. The chain couples TRBV6-2 or TRBV6-3 to TRBJ1-6; 7 nucleotides align to TRBD1. V shed 5 bases and J 4 bases; nucleotides not matched to a gene: 11. Germline CDR1 MNHEY, CDR2 SVGEGT. CDR3 length equals 17 residues. As DNA, the CDR3 is TGTGCCAGCAGTCCACGGACAGGCTGGGGGTATAATTCACCCCTCCACTTT. It encodes CASSPRTGWGYNSPLHF.

This clone was seen once. In DNA, the CDR3 is TGCAGCGTTGACCGGGACAAAAACTATGGCTACACCTTC. Protein: CSVDRDKNYGYTF. This rearrangement joins TRBV29-1 to TRBJ1-2; D might be TRBD1 (6 bases). Germline CDR1 and CDR2: SQVTM and ANQGSEA. Trimming stripped 3 bases from V and 2 bases from J, with 10 bases between. The CDR3 covers 13 residues.

V gene TRBV24-1 combines with J gene TRBJ1-1, with D perhaps matching TRBD1 (6 bases). Trimming cost V 1 base and J 0 bases, with 11 bases left between them. Per the germline V gene, CDR1 is KGHDR and CDR2 is SFDVKD. The CDR3 runs to 16 residues. CDR3 nucleotides: TGTGCCACCAGTGATTTTCGGACAGTATTGAACACTGAAGCTTTCTTT. This encodes CATSDFRTVLNTEAFF.

This clone has a handful of counts. The rearrangement links TRBV6-6 to TRBJ1-2; TRBD1 matches 7 bases. V lost 2 bases to trimming and J lost 7 bases; unmatched junction nucleotides: 13. CDR3 length equals 16 residues. Germline CDR1 is MNHNY and CDR2 is SVGAGI (reference sequence). The CDR3, as DNA: TGTGCCAGCAGTTACCCCCAGGAGGGGGCCGAGTTTGGCTACACCTTC. Translating it yields CASSYPQEGAEFGYTF.

This sequence joins TRBV18 and TRBJ2-5; weak D call: TRBD2 (5 bases). The CDR3 runs 14 residues. The germline V and J ends were trimmed by 6 bases and 2 bases, with 13 bases remaining between them. CDR1 is KGHSH and CDR2 is LQKENI in the germline V gene. CDR3: CASSPLEAQETQYF. CDR3 coding DNA: TGTGCCAGCTCCCCCCTGGAGGCGCAAGAGACCCAGTACTTC.

The sample holds one count of this clone. One end of the junction is discordant with germline, which a read error may explain. The chain links TRBV7-8 to TRBJ1-2, with a weak D call TRBD1 (6 bases). The CDR3 has 16 amino acids. Germline V gives CDR1 SGHVS, CDR2 FQNEAQ. The CDR3 DNA sequence: TGTGCCAGCAGCCTAGCAGGGGAGGAAAGATCCAATGGCTACACCTTC. The encoded protein is CASSLAGEERSNGYTF. Using reference TRBV7-8 and TRBJ1-2 for the parts outside the CDR3, the full variable domain is GAGVSQSPRYKVAKRGQDVALRCDPISGHVSLFWYQQALGQGPEFLTYFQNEAQLDKSGLPSDRFFAERPEGSVSTLKIQRTQQEDSAVYLCASSLAGEERSNGYTFGSGTRLTVV.

V gene TRBV5-4 combines with J gene TRBJ2-5, with D possibly matching TRBD2 (5 bases). Trimming removed 1 base at V and 1 base at J, with 11 bases between. This CDR3 is built from 15 residues. The germline gives CDR1 SGHNT, CDR2 YYREEE (reference sequence). In DNA form, the CDR3 reads TGTGCCAGCAGCTTGCCTAGCAGCCCCCAAGAGACCCAGTACTTC. Amino acids: CASSLPSSPQETQYF. The complete variable domain, with remaining parts taken from reference TRBV5-4 and TRBJ2-5, reads ETGVTQSPTHLIKTRGQQVTLRCSSQSGHNTVSWYQQALGQGPQFIFQYYREEENGRGNFPPRFSGLQFPNYSSELNVNALELDDSALYLCASSLPSSPQETQYFGPGTRLLVL.

The gene calls are TRBV18 and TRBJ1-4; TRBD1 matches at 8 bases. Germline-derived CDR1 and CDR2 are KGHSH and LQKENI. V was pared by 4 bases and J by 8 bases, with 6 bases of the junction left unmatched. This CDR3 has 14 amino acids. The CDR3 sequence is CASSLGTGREKLFF. The DNA of the CDR3 is TGTGCCAGCTCACTTGGGACAGGCAGGGAAAAACTGTTTTTT. The whole variable domain, filled in from reference TRBV18 and TRBJ1-4, reads NAGVMQNPRHLVRRRGQEARLRCSPMKGHSHVYWYRQLPEEGLKFMVYLQKENIIDESGMPKERFSAEFPKEGPSILRIQQVVRGDSAAYFCASSLGTGREKLFFGSGTQLSVL.

The rearrangement links TRBV5-4 to TRBJ2-7, with 8 bases identical to TRBD1. J gave up 1 base and V 2 bases, and 14 bases lay outside the gene matches. Germline V gene lookup returns CDR1 SGHNT and CDR2 YYREEE (reference sequence). The CDR3 has 18 amino acids. This chain's CDR3 is CASSFEPRRTGMSYEQYF. CDR3 in DNA: TGTGCCAGCAGCTTTGAGCCCCGGCGGACAGGGATGTCCTACGAGCAGTACTTC.

This chain uses TRBV5-4 with TRBJ1-2; D gene uncertain. The CDR3 covers 17 residues. V was pared by 0 bases and J by 4 bases, with 19 bases between. Germline values: CDR1 SGHNT, CDR2 YYREEE (reference sequence). The CDR3 DNA reads TGTGCCAGCAGCTTGGATCCCTCGAGAGGGATGGGCTATGGCTACACCTTC. Translation gives CASSLDPSRGMGYGYTF.

The rearrangement uses TRBV5-1 and TRBJ2-6, with D perhaps TRBD1 (6 bases). The CDR3 runs 15 residues. Deletions cut 7 bases from V and 4 bases from J, with 15 bases between. From germline, CDR1 is SGHRS and CDR2 YFSETQ. CDR3 bases: TGCGCCAGCTCCCCCTGGGGGCAAGGGGCCAACGTCCTGACTTTC. Protein product: CASSPWGQGANVLTF.

This clone showed up just once. The chain couples TRBV5-1 to TRBJ1-6, with no clear D. Germline values: CDR1 SGHRS, CDR2 YFSETQ. The CDR3 totals 15 residues. Deletions cut 0 bases from V and 5 bases from J, with 9 bases between. CDR3 sequence (DNA): TGCGCCAGCAGCTTGGAGTACAGAGATAATTCACCCCTCCACTTT. It codes for CASSLEYRDNSPLHF.

The chain recombines TRBV2 with TRBJ1-5; TRBD1 is a possible D gene (5 bases). V was cut by 6 bases and J by 5 bases, with 11 bases left in between. CDR3 length: 13 residues. Per germline, CDR1 SNHLY and CDR2 FYNNEI. This CDR3 is CASSRGEDQPQHF. In nucleotides, the CDR3 is TGTGCCAGCAGCCGAGGGGAGGATCAGCCCCAGCATTTT.